What follows describes a single T cell receptor beta chain. Antigen unknown. This entry is derived from a study of shared clonotypes between healthy human individuals. Regarding the study as a whole: The small donor group covered limited genetic and exposure diversity.

This CDR3 comprises 16 residues. Germline CDR1 SGHRS, CDR2 YFSETQ. V was shortened by 4 bases and J by 2 bases, with 17 bases between the two germline ends. Using roughly 180 ng DNA, roughly 33,000 T cell genomes, the sorted-subset replicate PCRs were run. The repertoire was sequenced with immunoSEQ multiplex PCR; TCRdb's copy has only in-frame clones and lacks some. The sample has approximately 2,000,000 clones, roughly 92% seen once; the top ten hold about 0.36%. This TCR came from a man between 18 and 35 years old in good health. Some clones in this sample may be carry-over from other donors' samples. Material: naive CD4+ T cells from PBMCs. Subset defined: CD45RA+ positively selected. V and J are TRBV5-1 and TRBJ2-3; D may be TRBD1 (6 bases). The CDR3: CASSLRDTKNTDTQYF. DNA for the CDR3: TGCGCCAGCAGCCTCAGGGACACCAAGAACACAGATACGCAGTATTTT.